This T cell receptor (beta chain) derives from a study of CD8 T cells in Susac syndrome. With random hexamers, roughly 0.5 to 1 ug RNA was reverse transcribed. TCRdb re-called the immunoSEQ multiplex PCR reads through MiXCR, storing one row per CDR3 protein. This table has approximately 150,000 distinct CDR3 sequences, 93% appearing once. The CDR3 consists of 15 residues. Germline V gene lookup returns CDR1 MDHEN and CDR2 SYDVKM. Trimming removed 4 bases from V and 0 bases from J, with 12 bases in between. This chain joins TRBV28 and TRBJ1-1, with D tentatively TRBD1 (6 bases). The receptor's source is a human donor with multiple sclerosis. Sequences were obtained from CD4+ T cells from PBMCs. The CDR3 loop reads CASSSPGHLNTEAFF. The CDR3 DNA is TGTGCCAGCAGTTCCCCGGGACACTTGAACACTGAAGCTTTCTTT.